This T cell receptor (beta chain) was sequenced during a study of PD-1 blockade in mismatch repair-deficient tumors. Across the study: Enrolled about 2013-2016, patients had progressing, pretreated mismatch repair-deficient cancers of about twelve types. Regarding the study as a whole: Tumor-resident clones, often absent from pretreatment blood, expanded after pembrolizumab and then contracted.

This clone is a singleton in its sample. Antigen: not known. Mismatch repair deficiency was confirmed in all patients, by PCR or immunohistochemistry. TCR sequencing covered three patients who responded to pembrolizumab. Only in-frame clones appear in the TCRdb table, and some are missing; sequencing was by immunoSEQ multiplex PCR. This table holds under 85,000 clones, approximately 78% found once. With 4 bases removed from V and 1 base from J, the gap between germline ends came to 13 bases. Germline CDR1 LNHDA, CDR2 SQIVND (reference sequence). The CDR3 is made up of 15 amino acids. The gene calls are TRBV19 and TRBJ1-1, with D tentatively TRBD1 (6 bases). This material consisted of peripheral blood, taken 2 weeks after starting pembrolizumab. The TCR sequence derives from an adult with mismatch repair-deficient cancer. The CDR3 here is CASSSRKTGNTEAFF. In DNA form, the CDR3 reads TGTGCCAGTAGTAGCCGAAAGACAGGGAACACTGAAGCTTTCTTT. The full variable domain, with the rest looked up from reference TRBV19 and TRBJ1-1, is DGGITQSPKYLFRKEGQNVTLSCEQNLNHDAMYWYRQDPGQGLRLIYYSQIVNDFQKGDIAEGYSVSREKKESFPLTVTSAQKNPTAFYLCASSSRKTGNTEAFFGQGTRLTVV.